Below, 17 T cell receptor beta chains from the same sample are listed, as sequenced in a study of T cell responses to AZD1222 COVID-19 vaccine. The repertoire was sequenced with immunoSEQ multiplex PCR; TCRdb's copy has only in-frame clones and lacks some. The table lists 90,000 to 150,000 clones, about 85% of them singletons. Source: peripheral blood, taken on day 0 of AZD1222 vaccination. Receptor source: an adult in good health.

A word on this clone: This specimen includes other DNA sequences encoding the same CDR3. This chain joins TRBV2 and TRBJ1-2, with unresolved D. The CDR3 covers 11 residues. Trimming shortened V by 7 bases and J by 4 bases, and 7 bases separated the two germline ends. Per the germline V gene, CDR1 is SNHLY and CDR2 is FYNNEI. The CDR3 bases are TGTGCCAGCACAGCCCGCTATGGCTACACCTTC. The encoded protein is CASTARYGYTF. Together with reference TRBV2 and TRBJ1-2, the CDR3 gives the full variable domain: EPEVTQTPSHQVTQMGQEVILRCVPISNHLYFYWYRQILGQKVEFLVSFYNNEISEKSEIFDDQFSVERPDGSNFTLKIRSTKLEDSAMYFCASTARYGYTFGSGTRLTVV.

This chain connects TRBV7-2 to TRBJ2-1; no reliable D call. Germline V gene data show CDR1 as SGHTA and CDR2 as FQGNSA. V gave up 3 bases and J gave up 1 base, with 10 bases separating them. The CDR3 runs 15 residues. The CDR3 DNA is TGTGCCAGCAGCTTTGAGCAGATATCCTACAATGAGCAGTTCTTC. This sequence encodes CASSFEQISYNEQFF.

This chain links TRBV28 with TRBJ2-1, with D hard to call. Deletions cut 1 base from V and 4 bases from J, with 8 bases between. This CDR3 is built from 14 residues. Germline V gene data show CDR1 as MDHEN and CDR2 as SYDVKM. The CDR3 DNA follows: TGTGCCAGCAGTTTATCGCCGGAGTACAATGAGCAGTTCTTC. It translates to CASSLSPEYNEQFF.

The chain carries TRBV3-1 (or the pseudogene TRBV3-2) and TRBJ2-2, with no clear D. Trimming cost V 2 bases and J 5 bases, with 6 bases left between them. The CDR3 consists of 13 residues. Germline V gives CDR1 LGHDT, CDR2 YNNKEL (reference sequence). CDR3 coding DNA: TGTGCCAGCAGCCAACACGGTACCGGGGAGCTGTTTTTT. Amino acid sequence: CASSQHGTGELFF.

The chain uses TRBV28 and TRBJ1-2; tentatively, D is TRBD1 (6 bases). V was cut by 4 bases and J by 4 bases, with 13 bases left in between. Germline CDR1 reads MDHEN; CDR2 reads SYDVKM. This CDR3 is built from 14 residues. CDR3 nucleotide sequence: TGTGCCAGCAGTTCACGGACAGACGGCTATGGCTACACCTTC. Encoded protein: CASSSRTDGYGYTF.

This clone has a single count. The genes are TRBV19 and TRBJ2-5; 9 bases agree with TRBD1. V trimming: 6 bases; J trimming: 1 base; junction bases outside the gene matches: 3. The CDR3 loop spans 14 amino acids. The V gene's germline CDR1 is LNHDA and CDR2 SQIVND (reference sequence). The CDR3 DNA is TGTGCCAGTAGGGGACAGGGCGGCCAAGAGACCCAGTACTTC. Protein: CASRGQGGQETQYF.

V and J are TRBV5-6 and TRBJ2-1; D not certain. The CDR3 has 16 amino acids. With 0 bases removed from V and 0 bases from J, the gap between germline ends came to 10 bases. Germline V gene data show CDR1 as SGHDT and CDR2 as YYEEEE. CDR3 coding DNA: TGTGCCAGCAGCTTGGGACCCTCCTTCTCCTACAATGAGCAGTTCTTC. Its translation: CASSLGPSFSYNEQFF.

This clone has just one count. The V gene is TRBV10-3, the J gene TRBJ1-1; 7 bases agree with TRBD1. With 7 bases clipped from V and 3 bases from J, the junction kept 11 bases outside the gene matches. CDR3 size: 15 residues. The germline gives CDR1 ENHRY, CDR2 SYGVKD. In DNA, the CDR3 is TGTGCCATCAAAAGACAAGAGGGGGCGTACACTGAAGCTTTCTTT. Its translation: CAIKRQEGAYTEAFF.

V is TRBV2 and J is TRBJ1-5; unclear D gene. The CDR3 runs to 15 residues. The germline CDR1 and CDR2 sequences are SNHLY and FYNNEI. V lost 4 bases and J 7 bases, leaving 17 bases between the germline ends. The CDR3 DNA reads TGTGCCAGCAGTGCAGTTTTCGGAGGGAGGCAGCCCCAGCATTTT. Translating it yields CASSAVFGGRQPQHF. The full variable domain, its missing parts supplied by reference TRBV2 and TRBJ1-5, is EPEVTQTPSHQVTQMGQEVILRCVPISNHLYFYWYRQILGQKVEFLVSFYNNEISEKSEIFDDQFSVERPDGSNFTLKIRSTKLEDSAMYFCASSAVFGGRQPQHFGDGTRLSIL.

The J gene is TRBJ1-3, the V gene TRBV5-6; possibly TRBD1 for D (5 bases). Germline CDR1 and CDR2: SGHDT and YYEEEE. Deletions cut 0 bases from V and 3 bases from J, with 10 bases between. The CDR3 runs to 15 residues. The CDR3 DNA sequence: TGTGCCAGCAGCTTGGCGGGGGTTCGTGGAAACACCATATATTTT. The encoded protein is CASSLAGVRGNTIYF. The full variable domain, in which reference TRBV5-6 and TRBJ1-3 provide the parts outside the CDR3, is DAGVTQSPTHLIKTRGQQVTLRCSPKSGHDTVSWYQQALGQGPQFIFQYYEEEERQRGNFPDRFSGHQFPNYSSELNVNALLLGDSALYLCASSLAGVRGNTIYFGEGSWLTVV.

CDR3 region: CASSPGLAPDTQYF. The CDR3 DNA sequence: TGTGCCAGCAGCCCAGGACTAGCGCCAGATACGCAGTATTTT. The V gene is TRBV7-9, the J gene TRBJ2-3, with 9 bases fitting TRBD2. Trimming removed 5 bases from V and 4 bases from J; junction bases left unmatched: 4. Germline V CDR1 and CDR2: SEHNR, FQNEAQ (reference sequence). This CDR3 is 14 amino acids long.

The chain joins TRBV5-6 to TRBJ2-1, with 7 positions matching TRBD2. The CDR3 is made up of 15 amino acids. Trimming removed 4 bases from V and 0 bases from J; junction bases left unmatched: 4. From germline, CDR1 is SGHDT and CDR2 YYEEEE. The CDR3 DNA follows: TGTGCCAGCAGCGGGGAGGGCCTCTCCTACAATGAGCAGTTCTTC. Translating gives CASSGEGLSYNEQFF.

The chain carries TRBV11-3 and TRBJ2-1; TRBD1 matches 10 bases. The V and J ends lost 4 bases and 4 bases, in that order; junction bases with no gene match: 4. The CDR3 runs 15 residues. CDR1 SGHNT and CDR2 YENEEA come from the germline V gene. The CDR3 bases are TGTGCCAGCAGCTCGGGACAGGGGCCTTACAATGAGCAGTTCTTC. Translated: CASSSGQGPYNEQFF.

The V call is TRBV30, the J call TRBJ1-2; possibly TRBD1 for D (5 bases). The CDR3 spans 14 residues. Germline V CDR1 and CDR2: GTSNPN, SVGIG (reference sequence). With 0 bases removed from V and 3 bases from J, the gap between germline ends came to 11 bases. CDR3: CAWSVGREDYGYTF. The CDR3 DNA follows: TGTGCCTGGAGTGTGGGCAGGGAGGACTATGGCTACACCTTC.

The J gene is TRBJ2-7, the V gene TRBV25-1; possibly TRBD1 for D (6 bases). This CDR3 region has 13 residues. The V gene's germline CDR1 is MGHDK and CDR2 SYGVNS. Trimming cost V 8 bases and J 1 base, with 12 bases left between them. CDR3 bases: TGTGCCAGCGAAACCACAGGGTCCTACGAGCAGTACTTC. Protein: CASETTGSYEQYF.

V usage is TRBV7-8 and J usage is TRBJ1-6; D ambiguous. The germline V gene has CDR1 SGHVS and CDR2 FQNEAQ. The CDR3 has 12 amino acids. The V end lost 5 bases, the J end lost 8 bases, and 7 bases lay between the germline ends. The CDR3 sequence: CASSRRDSPLHF. CDR3 in DNA: TGTGCCAGCAGCCGACGGGATTCACCCCTCCACTTT.

The chain combines TRBV5-1 with TRBJ2-2; a possible D gene is TRBD1 (5 bases). Trimming shortened V by 0 bases and J by 6 bases, and 9 bases separated the two germline ends. The CDR3 contains 14 residues. Germline CDR1 reads SGHRS; CDR2 reads YFSETQ. CDR3 protein: CASSLEGPPGELFF. The CDR3 DNA is TGCGCCAGCAGCTTGGAGGGGCCCCCCGGGGAGCTGTTTTTT.